Presented here are 21 T cell receptor beta chains from one specimen sequenced in a study of blood T cell repertoires in COVID-19. Measured with immunoSEQ multiplex PCR; TCRdb has only the in-frame clones, and not every one. The table records 150,000 to 170,000 clones, approximately 80% of them present only once. Input material: peripheral blood. Every receptor here comes from a woman aged 60 to 75 with acute or convalescent COVID-19.

This chain joins TRBV7-9 and TRBJ2-3; 9 bases fit TRBD2. The V gene's germline CDR1 is SEHNR and CDR2 FQNEAQ (reference sequence). V trimming: 1 base; J trimming: 6 bases; junction bases outside the gene matches: 2. This CDR3 comprises 14 residues. The CDR3 is CASSLERGVDTQYF. In nucleotides, the CDR3 is TGTGCCAGCAGCTTAGAGCGGGGGGTTGATACGCAGTATTTT.

The chain employs TRBV11-2 and TRBJ2-7, with a possible D match to TRBD2 (5 bases). The germline V and J ends were trimmed by 1 base and 3 bases, with 7 bases remaining between them. Per the germline V gene, CDR1 is SGHAT and CDR2 is FQNNGV. The CDR3 sequence is 13 residues long. CDR3 sequence: CASSLAGDYEQYV. The CDR3 bases are TGTGCCAGCAGCTTAGCCGGGGACTACGAGCAGTACGTC.

The gene calls are TRBV29-1 and TRBJ1-2; D is possibly TRBD1 (6 bases). Germline V gives CDR1 SQVTM, CDR2 ANQGSEA. CDR3 size: 12 residues. V lost 4 bases, J lost 6 bases, and 12 bases lay in between. The CDR3 DNA reads as TGCAGCGTTGTAGGGGGGGCGGATGGCTACACCTTC. It is translated as CSVVGGADGYTF.

The chain employs TRBV30 and TRBJ1-2, with D perhaps matching TRBD1 (6 bases). This CDR3 comprises 16 residues. V lost 6 bases and J lost 1, with 21 bases in between. The V gene's germline CDR1 is GTSNPN and CDR2 SVGIG (reference sequence). This chain's CDR3 is CACRGLGAPFNYGYTF. CDR3 coding DNA: TGTGCCTGTAGAGGGCTGGGGGCCCCCTTTAACTATGGCTACACCTTC.

The J gene is TRBJ2-5, the V gene TRBV6-5, with D perhaps matching TRBD2 (6 bases). V was cut by 4 bases and J by 2 bases, with 8 bases left in between. This CDR3 has 13 residues. The germline V gene encodes CDR1 MNHEY and CDR2 SVGAGI. This CDR3 is CASSFGRQETQYF. The CDR3 coding sequence is TGTGCCAGCAGTTTCGGGAGACAAGAGACCCAGTACTTC.

The chain employs TRBV19 and TRBJ2-2; tentative D call: TRBD2 (5 bases). There are 12 residues in the CDR3. V lost 5 bases to trimming and J lost 6 bases, with 7 bases between them. Per germline, CDR1 LNHDA and CDR2 SQIVND (reference sequence). CDR3: CASSEGSGELFF. CDR3 sequence (DNA): TGTGCCAGTAGTGAGGGATCCGGGGAGCTGTTTTTT.

The gene calls are TRBV4-2 and TRBJ1-1; TRBD1 agrees at 11 bases. Per the germline V gene, CDR1 is LGHNA and CDR2 is YNFKEQ. The CDR3 is 14 residues long. The trim removed 5 bases at V and 6 bases at J, leaving 5 bases unmatched. For the CDR3, the DNA is TGTGCCAGCAGCTTCGGACAGGGGGCTTCTGAAGCTTTCTTT. It translates to CASSFGQGASEAFF.

The chain is built from TRBV11-3 and TRBJ2-3, with D perhaps matching TRBD1 (5 bases). The CDR3 spans 14 residues. Germline V CDR1 and CDR2: SGHNT, YENEEA. The V end was cut by 3 bases, the J end by 0 bases, with 7 bases between. The DNA of the CDR3 is TGTGCCAGCAGCTTGGGGCAAAGCACAGATACGCAGTATTTT. Translated, it gives CASSLGQSTDTQYF.

The rearrangement joins TRBV2 to TRBJ1-1; 7 bases fit TRBD1. V shed 4 bases and J 7 bases; nucleotides not matched to a gene: 3. CDR3 length equals 12 residues. The germline V gene has CDR1 SNHLY and CDR2 FYNNEI. In nucleotides, the CDR3 is TGTGCCAGCAGTGGACAGGGACTTGAAGCTTTCTTT. Protein product: CASSGQGLEAFF.

This chain connects TRBV3-1 (or the pseudogene TRBV3-2) to TRBJ2-3, with D uncertain. CDR3 length equals 13 residues. The ends were cut back, 0 bases at V and 7 bases at J, with 8 bases in the middle. The germline V gene has CDR1 LGHDT and CDR2 YNNKEL (reference sequence). CDR3: CASSQELRYTQYF. The CDR3 DNA reads as TGTGCCAGCAGCCAAGAACTCCGTTATACGCAGTATTTT.

J is TRBJ2-3 and V is TRBV4-2, with TRBD2 identical over 9 bases. With 4 bases clipped from V and 3 bases from J, the junction kept 5 bases outside the gene matches. There are 15 residues in the CDR3. Germline values: CDR1 LGHNA, CDR2 YNFKEQ. The CDR3 loop is CASSPRGGRTDTQYF. CDR3 DNA: TGTGCCAGCAGCCCGCGGGGGGGCCGAACAGATACGCAGTATTTT.

This clone was recorded only once. The chain combines TRBV23-1 with TRBJ1-4; TRBD1 matches at 7 bases. TRBV23-1 is flagged as an ORF with uncertain function. The CDR3 runs 22 residues. V dropped 0 bases and J dropped 5; count of bases not matched to a gene: 24. This chain's CDR3 is CASSQSGTRGTARQGSNEKLFF. CDR3 bases: TGCGCCAGCAGTCAATCGGGGACCCGGGGGACAGCTAGGCAGGGCTCCAATGAAAAACTGTTTTTT.

This rearrangement joins TRBV7-3 to TRBJ2-5; 7 bases match TRBD1. Looked up from germline, CDR1 is SGHTA and CDR2 is FQGTGA. The CDR3 length is 14 residues. Trimming took 5 bases from V and 1 from J; bases not matched to a gene: 4. The CDR3 loop is CASSLTGVQETQYF. In DNA form, the CDR3 reads TGTGCCAGCAGCCTTACAGGGGTCCAAGAGACCCAGTACTTC. The entire variable domain, with the rest obtained from reference TRBV7-3 and TRBJ2-5, is as follows: GAGVSQTPSNKVTEKGKYVELRCDPISGHTALYWYRQSLGQGPEFLIYFQGTGAADDSGLPNDRFFAVRPEGSVSTLKIQRTERGDSAVYLCASSLTGVQETQYFGPGTRLLVL.

This clone was found a few times. The chain joins TRBV29-1 to TRBJ1-4; 8 positions agree with TRBD1. Germline loops: CDR1 SQVTM, CDR2 ANQGSEA. The CDR3 sequence is 13 residues long. V dropped 6 bases and J dropped 4; count of bases not matched to a gene: 4. The CDR3 nucleotides read TGCAGCGTCCAGACAGGGGATAATGAAAAACTGTTTTTT. As protein: CSVQTGDNEKLFF.

This chain connects TRBV19 to TRBJ1-5; TRBD1 agrees at 7 bases. V dropped 3 bases and J dropped 9; count of bases not matched to a gene: 8. Germline assignment: CDR1 LNHDA and CDR2 SQIVND (reference sequence). The CDR3 sequence is 14 residues long. The CDR3 region is CASSMGTDNRPQHF. The CDR3 DNA reads as TGTGCCAGTAGTATGGGGACAGACAATAGGCCCCAGCATTTT.

Only a few counts were recorded for this clone. The genes are TRBV3-1 (or the pseudogene TRBV3-2) and TRBJ2-5; a possible D gene is TRBD2 (5 bases). V dropped 4 bases and J dropped 10 bases, with 19 bases sitting between them. The CDR3 is 14 amino acids. Per germline, CDR1 LGHDT and CDR2 YNNKEL (reference sequence). CDR3 protein: CASSPAISTGIQYF. The CDR3 coding sequence is TGTGCCAGCAGCCCAGCAATTTCGACCGGGATCCAGTACTTC.

This chain joins TRBV21-1 and TRBJ1-5; the table's D call TRBD1 went unverified against the DNA. TRBV21-1 is marked as a pseudogene. The CDR3 has 14 residues. CDR3 in amino acids: CASSKGVVVQPQHF. The CDR3 DNA is TGTGCCAGCAGCAAGGGCGTTGTGGTTCAGCCCCAGCATTTT.

A word on this clone: The junction shows a germline mismatch at one end, possibly a read error. This chain links TRBV15 with TRBJ1-2; 9 nucleotides match TRBD1. CDR1 is LNHNV, CDR2 YYDKDF, per germline (reference sequence). The CDR3 sequence is 13 residues long. The CDR3 reads CATSLGQGTTVNF. CDR3 nucleotide sequence: TGTGCCACCAGTCTTGGACAGGGGACGACCGTCAACTTC.

J is TRBJ2-7 and V is TRBV28; TRBD1 matches 9 bases. V shed 2 bases, J shed 1 base, and the junction held 3 bases outside the gene matches. CDR1 is MDHEN and CDR2 is SYDVKM in the germline V gene. CDR3 length: 15 residues. The CDR3 DNA reads as TGTGCCAGCAGTTTAGACAGGGGGTTATCCTACGAGCAGTACGTC. This sequence encodes CASSLDRGLSYEQYV.

This chain connects TRBV4-2 to TRBJ2-3; D is unclear. The germline V and J ends were trimmed by 3 bases and 5 bases, with 9 bases remaining between them. The CDR3 totals 13 residues. CDR1 and CDR2 from the germline V gene are LGHNA and YNFKEQ. The CDR3 DNA reads TGTGCCAGCAGCCAGGAGAAAGTAGATACGCAGTATTTT. Translated: CASSQEKVDTQYF.

V and J are TRBV5-1 and TRBJ1-4; no clear D. Trimming cost V 1 base and J 4 bases, with 11 bases left between them. The germline gives CDR1 SGHRS, CDR2 YFSETQ. CDR3 length: 15 residues. In nucleotides, the CDR3 is TGCGCCAGCAGCTTGAGCAGGTCGATTAATGAAAAACTGTTTTTT. It is translated as CASSLSRSINEKLFF.